This T cell receptor beta chain originates from a study of cytomegalovirus exposure and HLA in healthy donors (dated by TCRdb to about 2017). Context from the whole study: According to an earlier analysis of a few hundred of the donors, 150 million to 200 million T cells yielded 117 million unique TCR beta sequences and less than 300 Gb of sequence data. Of the 398 genotyped donors, around 81% fell in the genetic ancestry cluster associated with self-reported Caucasian donors. In the later analysis, no new phenotypic data were used to find candidate immune exposures; instead, reliance was placed on TCR beta sequences and their occurrence across donors. Across approximately 420 genotyped donors of the cohort, an average of roughly 250,000 unique TCR beta nucleotide sequences per donor were sequenced, and around 19% of those sequences were non-productive. Typing coverage varied by locus: roughly 629-630 donors for A, B, C, DRB1 and DQB1; about 520 for DQA1; over 600 for DPA1; fewer than 480 for DPB1. Using immunosequencing, the study profiled T cell repertoires from around 680 subjects and related those repertoires to cytomegalovirus serostatus. An early release covering approximately 600 HLA-typed donors comprised 300 to 350 gigabases of sequencing data and around 80 million unique TCR sequences. All discovery cohort repertoires had been generated using a single sequencing platform. To study patterns of TCR occurrence, a later analysis re-analyzed previously published TCR beta repertoires from around 660 donors and added high-resolution HLA genotyping. High-throughput TCR immunosequencing, statistical association of individual TCRs with disease status, and machine learning were combined to predict cytomegalovirus infection status. A handful of DR-DQ haplotypes were handled as single units for association and clustering because linkage in the cohort was strong. A separate validation cohort of about 110 different subjects was used in addition to the roughly 670-subject first cohort. The study aimed to test whether signatures of past pathogen exposure could be identified by cataloging public T cell receptors. In an earlier analysis of roughly 580 of the donors, high-throughput TCR beta sequencing was used to judge whether each TCR beta V gene segment behaved as functional or pseudogenic. Donor age, sex, ethnicity and CMV serostatus were compiled alongside the repertoire data. Both class I and class II loci were covered by HLA typing, at four-digit resolution. A later genetic analysis used genome-wide SNP genotypes for about three fifths of the 666 donors, treating that subset as a discovery cohort. Here is what the overall study found, with its caveats: Broadly in line with IMGT annotations, most TCR beta V segments showed up in productive rearrangements about 87% or about 30% of the time in an earlier analysis of approximately 640 of the donors. In the study, roughly 160 TCR beta chains were listed as associated with cytomegalovirus. The 87-base-pair reads could not distinguish some IMGT-functional V segments, including TRBV6-2 and TRBV6-3, so those segments were excluded. A later genetic analysis associated a missense DCLRE1C variant with V-gene and J-gene trimming of TCR beta chains, and an independent cohort replicated the association. A further reported finding was that TCR beta sequences accurately predicted the HLA-A and HLA-B alleles for most subjects in the first cohort. A later analysis found that TCR association rates varied across HLA loci, with DRB1 alleles showing the most associated TCRs and HLA-C alleles the fewest. A later analysis associated approximately 17,000 TCR beta sequences with specific HLA alleles at a false discovery rate of 0.05. According to a later genetic analysis, donors in an Asian-associated ancestry cluster had fewer N-insertions in productive TCRs than the approximately 650-donor mean. The sequencing pipeline was judged likely to have produced a cluster of highly shared sequence variants as a technical artifact. Sequencing depth was assumed to be roughly uniform across donors in the presence/absence analyses, though that assumption may not hold. Most CMV-associated TCR beta chains appeared to be HLA-restricted in a later analysis, and the HLA associations seemed to be driven largely by CMV exposure. In both the original and validation cohorts, the classifier was reported to diagnose cytomegalovirus status with high specificity and sensitivity. Because HLA typing was unavailable for some donors at each locus, only the typed subset was used in association tests. A later analysis found that HLA-associated TCR beta chains were more clonally expanded and had lower generation probabilities than equally common non-associated chains. A few of the identified cytomegalovirus-associated TCR beta chains were confirmed in vitro to be specific for cytomegalovirus antigens. Across donors, most TCR sequences were observed very rarely, whereas some public TCRs were present in many individuals. When HLA alleles, especially DR and DQ, strongly co-occurred, TCR associations were difficult to assign to individual alleles. Because counts were too low, approximately 15 rarely observed V segments, including chromosome 9 orphons, were excluded from the earlier analysis of around 640 of the donors. According to the authors, the approach could potentially be generalized to other disease states and immunological phenotypes. Correlated functional status among segregating V segments might reflect linkage disequilibrium, but an unknown experimental factor could not be ruled out. A later analysis reported that several top co-occurrence clusters appeared linked to parvovirus B19, influenza, CMV and Epstein-Barr virus. CMV serostatus was the only immune exposure information available for the cohort. This cohort had only TCR beta chains sequenced, and the lack of alpha or paired-chain data limited which features could be detected.

The library came from the immunoSEQ multiplex PCR assay. The multiplex PCR relied on a mix of 60 forward primers for TCR Vbeta segments and 13 reverse primers for TCR Jbeta segments. A multiplex PCR assay on genomic DNA amplified the CDR3 region of rearranged TCR beta genes. Amplified TCR beta libraries were sequenced as 87-base-pair reads on the Illumina HiSeq System. The study's own analysis went as follows. Across the 600 to 700 repertoires, a later analysis counted tens of millions of unique TCR beta chains, roughly 11 million of which were shared by at least two donors. A nearest-neighbor algorithm error-corrected the raw reads and collapsed the reads into unique sequences, merging closely related sequences to remove PCR and sequencing errors. CDR3 sequences were aligned to IMGT reference sequences to assign V, D and J gene segments. For a sequence to be retained, a match of at least six nucleotides was required to both a V gene segment and a J gene segment. Rearrangements were called productive when the CDR3 lacked stop codons and stayed in frame with V and J; all others were non-productive. CDR3 was defined according to IMGT convention as the region running from the second conserved V-encoded cysteine to the conserved J-encoded phenylalanine. Sequences without an unambiguous match to a single V gene segment were excluded from the earlier analysis of 587 of the donors. An earlier analysis of fewer than 750 of the donors called V segments functional above 56.7% productive rearrangements and segregating when the between-donor standard deviation exceeded 5%. A statistical classification framework was developed to diagnose cytomegalovirus status using the catalog of TCR beta chain sequences. In a later analysis, V and J genes were assigned by comparing TCR nucleotide sequences against IMGT/GENE-DB human TR gene sequences. In a later analysis, CDR3 sequences and most-parsimonious VDJ recombination scenarios were assigned using the TCRdist pipeline. A later analysis defined each TCR beta chain by its CDR3 amino acid sequence plus V-gene family, and excluded reads lacking a unique V-gene family. To address suspected cross-contamination and a sequencing artifact, a later analysis removed some 620 highly shared, low-generation-probability nucleotide sequences. In a later analysis, a clonal expansion index was calculated for each public chain from normalized within-repertoire ranks of inferred template counts. In a later analysis, generation probabilities were computed with a VDJ recombination model fitted to out-of-frame rearrangements, and the resulting probabilities were checked against IGoR. A later analysis scored TCR-TCR, TCR-HLA and TCR-CMV co-occurrence with hypergeometric tests, applying a repertoire-size bias correction to TCR pairs. False discovery rates were estimated in a later analysis by permuting HLA or CMV assignments 20 times. In a later analysis, co-occurring TCRs were grouped with DBSCAN, and TCRdist sequence similarity was added when clustering was performed within HLA-allele-positive subsets. Repertoires with fewer than 30,000 or more than 120,000 public chains were left out of co-occurrence clustering, as were five repertoires with anomalous nucleotide sharing. Not all clones reach the TCRdb copy of this immuneACCESS table, which keeps in-frame sequences only. Checked studies attribute under half of the gap to unresolved V genes and leave the rest unexplained. For V, J and clone size, that table is used; D and trimming come from the DNA. In all, the sample holds about 150,000 clones, and 65% to 85% of those were seen once. Approximately 1.3% of the sample lies in the top ten.

In total, approximately 690 healthy bone marrow donors made up the cohort. All cohort members were sampled while nominally healthy, although unrecorded immune exposures were likely present. The donor tested CMV seropositive, placing the donor among the 290 or so seropositive members of the cohort. A peripheral blood sample was collected from each donor, and TCR beta sequencing was performed on peripheral blood mononuclear cells. Genomic DNA was extracted from the blood cell samples with the Qiagen DNeasy Blood Extraction Kit. The CDR3 contains 14 residues, cysteine and phenylalanine counted. Kept here is only the CDR3 DNA, which spans 42 bases and is read in frame from base 1. CDR1 and CDR2 are drawn from the germline V gene: MNHEY, SVGAGI. V loses 6 bases at its end and J loses 6 bases; junction bases beyond the gene matches: 10. Regarding this clone: Its cognate antigen has yet to be identified. No clone much larger than this one lies a single base away; base qualities are absent.

This sequence originates from a man aged 50-59 years in good health and CMV-seropositive. The chain links TRBV6-5 with TRBJ2-7, with 8 bases matching TRBD2. Sequencing used PBMCs. The DNA sequence is given as TGTGCCAGCAGGCGGGAGGTCAGGGCTTCCGAGCAGTACTTC. It encodes CASRREVRASEQYF.